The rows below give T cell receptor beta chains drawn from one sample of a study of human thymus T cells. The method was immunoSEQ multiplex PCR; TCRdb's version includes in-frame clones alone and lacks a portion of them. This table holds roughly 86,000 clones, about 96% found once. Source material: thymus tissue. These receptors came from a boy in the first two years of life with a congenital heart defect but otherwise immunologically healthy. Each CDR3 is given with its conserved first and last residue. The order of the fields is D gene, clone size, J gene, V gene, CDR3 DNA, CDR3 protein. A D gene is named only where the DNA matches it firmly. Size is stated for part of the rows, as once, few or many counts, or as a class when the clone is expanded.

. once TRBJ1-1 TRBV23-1 TGCGCCAGCAGTCTTTCTTGGACTGATAATGGGAACACTGAAGCTTTCTTT CASSLSWTDNGNTEAFF
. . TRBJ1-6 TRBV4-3 TGCGCCAGCAGCCAAGTCCGAAGCCTGGGGTATTCACCCCTCCACTTT CASSQVRSLGYSPLHF
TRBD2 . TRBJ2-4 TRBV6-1 TGTGCCAGCAGTGAAGGGAGACTAGCGGGTAACAAAAACATTCAGTACTTC CASSEGRLAGNKNIQYF
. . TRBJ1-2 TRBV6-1 TGTGCCAGCACCCTCGACAGTGGCTATGGCTACACCTTC CASTLDSGYGYTF
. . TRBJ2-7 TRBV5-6 TGTGCCAGCAGCTTGACGAGGGACTACGAGCAGTACTTC CASSLTRDYEQYF
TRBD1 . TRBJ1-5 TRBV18 TGTGCCAGCTCACCACGGGACAGGCATAGCAATCAGCCCCAGCATTTT CASSPRDRHSNQPQHF
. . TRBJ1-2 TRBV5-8 TGTGCCAGCAGCTTGGCCGGGGGACTGATCTATGGCTACACCTTC CASSLAGGLIYGYTF
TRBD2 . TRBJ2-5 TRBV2 TGTGCCAGCAGCCCGGGACTAGCTCAAGAGACCCAGTACTTC CASSPGLAQETQYF
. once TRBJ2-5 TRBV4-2 TGTGCCAGCAGCCAAATGGAGCGAAGGGTCCTTACAGAGACCCAGTACTTC CASSQMERRVLTETQYF
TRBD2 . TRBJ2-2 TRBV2 TGTGCCAGCCGGGCTAGCGGGGCCATCTCGAACACCGGGGAGCTGTTTTTT CASRASGAISNTGELFF
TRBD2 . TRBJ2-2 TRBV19 TGTGCCAGTAGTCGTACGACTAGCGGGAGGGCCCCGAACACCGGGGAGCTGTTTTTT CASSRTTSGRAPNTGELFF
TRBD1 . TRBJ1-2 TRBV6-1 TGTGCCAGCAGAGTACCAGGGGGCGGATATGGCTACACCTTC CASRVPGGGYGYTF
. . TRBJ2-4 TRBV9 TGTGCCAGCAGCGTAGAGAGTGTTTTAGCCAAAAACATTCAGTACTTC CASSVESVLAKNIQYF
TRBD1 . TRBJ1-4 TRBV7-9 TGTGCCAGCAGCCCAGTCGGGGGACAGGAGTACGAAAAACTGTTTTTT CASSPVGGQEYEKLFF
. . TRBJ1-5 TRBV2 TGTGCCAGCACTGGGGGGACCACGGCCCGTAAAATGCGGCCCCAGCATTTT CASTGGTTARKMRPQHF
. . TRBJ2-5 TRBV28 TGTGCCAGCAGTTCCCGGACAGAAGAGACCCAGTACTTC CASSSRTEETQYF
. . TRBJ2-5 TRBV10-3 TGTGCCATCAGTGAGTCGGGAGAGACCCAGTACTTC CAISESGETQYF
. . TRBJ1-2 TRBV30 TGTGCCTGGAGTGTAACTTCCTGTTATGGCTACACCTTC CAWSVTSCYGYTF
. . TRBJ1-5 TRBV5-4 TGTGCCAGCAGCTTGTCTGCTTATAGCAATCAGCCCCAGCATTTT CASSLSAYSNQPQHF
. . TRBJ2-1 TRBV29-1 TGCAGCGCCCCCTGCGATGGGAACAATGAGCAGTTCTTC CSAPCDGNNEQFF
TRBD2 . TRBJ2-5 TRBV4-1 TGCGCCAGCAGCCAAGTGGGTGTGGGGACTAGCGGGCAAGAGACCCAGTACTTC CASSQVGVGTSGQETQYF
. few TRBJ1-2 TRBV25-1 TGTGCCAGCAGAGATCATCAGGGGAAGGAAGGCTACACCTTC CASRDHQGKEGYTF
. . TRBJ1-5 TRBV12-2 TGTGCAAGTCGCTTAGCTCCCAGCAAATGGGACAGGAGACCGTTTACTAGCAATCAGCCCCAGCATTTT CASRLAPSKWDRRPFTSNQPQHF
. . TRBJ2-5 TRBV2 TGTGCCAGCAGTGACTCCCGGGAGCGGCGGGAGACCCAGTACTTC CASSDSRERRETQYF
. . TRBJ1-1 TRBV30 TGTGCCTGGAGTGCTACCCATCTAATTGAAGCTTTCTTT CAWSATHLIEAFF
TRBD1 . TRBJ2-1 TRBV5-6 TGTGCCAGCAGCTTGTTGGGGACAGGGCCTCTTTTATACAATGAGCAGTTCTTC CASSLLGTGPLLYNEQFF
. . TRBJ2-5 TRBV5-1 TGCGCCAGCAGCTTGGGTGCCTTTTCGACATGGTCCAACCAAGAGACCCAGTACTTC CASSLGAFSTWSNQETQYF
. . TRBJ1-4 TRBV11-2 TGTGCCAGCAGCCCACCGTCAACTAATGAAAAACTGTTTTTT CASSPPSTNEKLFF
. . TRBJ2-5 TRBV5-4 TGTGCCAGCAGCTTGTCTCCAGGGAGACTGAGGGAGACCCAGTACTTC CASSLSPGRLRETQYF
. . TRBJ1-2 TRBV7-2 TGTGCCAGCAGCTTCCGACACCCTAGAACAGGGTACCATGGCTACACCTTC CASSFRHPRTGYHGYTF
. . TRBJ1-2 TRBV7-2 TGTGCCAGCAGCTTAGCTGATCTGATATCCGGCGGACTCGTACCCTATGGCTACACCTTC CASSLADLISGGLVPYGYTF
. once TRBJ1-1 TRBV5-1 TGCGCCAGCAGCAGATTGGATTGGACAGCTGAAGCTTTCTTT CASSRLDWTAEAFF
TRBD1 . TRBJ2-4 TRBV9 TGTGCCAGCAGCGTAGGGCCAGGGGGCTTACTAGCCAAAAACATTCAGTACTTC CASSVGPGGLLAKNIQYF
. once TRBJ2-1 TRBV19 TGTGCCAGTACCCCGATCGGAGTGAGCGACCGTAACTACAATGAGCAGTTCTTC CASTPIGVSDRNYNEQFF
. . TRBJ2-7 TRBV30 TGTGCCTGGAAAGGGGTGGGCAGGTTCCCCTACGAGCAGTACTTC CAWKGVGRFPYEQYF
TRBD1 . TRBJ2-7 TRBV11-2 TGTGCCAGCAGAGCTAGGGGGCAGCTCGAGCAGTACTTC CASRARGQLEQYF
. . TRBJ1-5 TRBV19 TGTGCCAGTAGTACGCGGACATGTTTCATGGAGCCCCAGCATTTT CASSTRTCFMEPQHF
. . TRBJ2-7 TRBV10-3 TGTGCCATCAGTGAGGCACCCCGACAGGGCCGGGGGTACTACGAGCAGTACTTC CAISEAPRQGRGYYEQYF
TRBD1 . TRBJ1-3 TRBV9 TGTGCCAGCAGCGATTGGGGACAGACCATATATTTT CASSDWGQTIYF
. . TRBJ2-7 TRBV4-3 TGCGCCAGCAGCCAAGAACGGGGTTCCTACGAGCAGTACTTC CASSQERGSYEQYF
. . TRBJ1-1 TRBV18 TGTGCCAGCTCACCTGCCCAGACTAGGGGCACTGAAGCTTTCTTT CASSPAQTRGTEAFF
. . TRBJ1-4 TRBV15 TGTGCCACCAGCACTAGGATGTTTGGGGAAAAACTGTTTTTT CATSTRMFGEKLFF
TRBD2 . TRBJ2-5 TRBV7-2 TGTGCCAGCAGCACGCGACTAGCGGGGGGAGAGACCCAGTACTTC CASSTRLAGGETQYF
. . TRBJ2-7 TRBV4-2 TGTGCCAGCAGCCAAGATCGAAGGCACCTGGCGGGATCCTACGAGCAGTACTTC CASSQDRRHLAGSYEQYF
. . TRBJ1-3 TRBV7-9 TGTGCCAGCAGCTTAGAATGGCAGGCCGGCTCTGGAAACACCATATATTTT CASSLEWQAGSGNTIYF
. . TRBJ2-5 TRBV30 TGTGCCTGGACCTCCAGGGAGACCCAGTACTTC CAWTSRETQYF
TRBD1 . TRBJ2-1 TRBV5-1 TGCGCCAGCAGCTTGGGGGACAGGCGAAACAATGAGCAGTTCTTC CASSLGDRRNNEQFF